This T cell receptor beta chain was sequenced in a study of cytomegalovirus exposure and HLA in healthy donors. Primers for the PCR totalled 60 Vbeta and 13 Jbeta. Generated by immunoSEQ multiplex PCR, the TCRdb table keeps only in-frame clones and is missing some. The table lists 150,000 or so clones, around 72% of them singletons. Points on this clone: Antigen: not known.

Study conclusions and caveats: Specificity for CMV antigens was confirmed in vitro for a few of the CMV-associated chains. Researchers counted approximately 160 TCR beta chains as cytomegalovirus-associated. In a later analysis, productive TCRs from donors in an Asian-associated ancestry cluster reportedly carried fewer N-insertions than the cohort mean.

CDR3 size: 13 residues. Germline values: CDR1 SGHNT, CDR2 YYREEE (reference sequence). With 3 bases removed from V and 0 bases from J, the gap between germline ends came to 4 bases. This chain links TRBV5-4 with TRBJ1-5; D is uncertain. The material sequenced was PBMCs. This TCR derives from a man aged 18-30 years in good health and CMV-seropositive. The CDR3 reads CASSSFSNQPQHF. Here the CDR3 DNA reads TGTGCCAGCAGCTCGTTTAGCAATCAGCCCCAGCATTTT.